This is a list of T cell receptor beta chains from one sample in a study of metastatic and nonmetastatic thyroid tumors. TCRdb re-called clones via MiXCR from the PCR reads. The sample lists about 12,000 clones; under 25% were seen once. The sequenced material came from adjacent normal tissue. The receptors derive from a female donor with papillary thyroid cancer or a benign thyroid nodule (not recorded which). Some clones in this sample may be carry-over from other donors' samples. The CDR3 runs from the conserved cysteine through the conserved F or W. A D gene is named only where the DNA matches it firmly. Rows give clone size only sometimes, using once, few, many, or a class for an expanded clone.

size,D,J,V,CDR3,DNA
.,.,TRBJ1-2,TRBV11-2,CASSLDGVNYGYTF,TGTGCCAGCAGCTTAGACGGGGTTAACTATGGCTACACCTTC
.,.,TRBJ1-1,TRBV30,CAWAHGHGGSNEAFF,TGTGCCTGGGCCCACGGACACGGTGGGTCCAATGAAGCATTCTTT
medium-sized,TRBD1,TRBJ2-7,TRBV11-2,CASSLGTGFEQYF,TGTGCCAGCAGCTTGGGGACAGGGTTCGAGCAGTACTTC
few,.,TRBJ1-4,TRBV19,CASSSRTGTRNEKLFF,TGTGCCAGTAGTAGCCGAACAGGGACCAGGAATGAAAAACTGTTTTTT
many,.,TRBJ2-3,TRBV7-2,CASSFSRGYTDTQYF,TGTGCCAGCAGCTTTTCTAGGGGTTACACAGATACGCAGTATTTT
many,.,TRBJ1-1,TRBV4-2,CASSQESQNTEAFF,TGTGCCAGCAGCCAAGAATCCCAGAACACTGAAGCTTTCTTT
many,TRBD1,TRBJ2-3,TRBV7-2,CASSRPRDSLTDTQYF,TGTGCCAGCAGCCGGCCGAGGGACAGCCTCACAGATACGCAGTATTTT
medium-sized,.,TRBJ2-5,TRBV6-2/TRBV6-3,CASSQGFVEETQYF,TGTGCCAGCAGCCAGGGGTTTGTAGAAGAGACCCAGTACTTC
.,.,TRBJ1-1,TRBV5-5,CASRADTEAFF,TGTGCCAGCAGAGCGGACACTGAAGCTTTCTTT
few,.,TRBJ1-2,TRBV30,CAWSVPFGAAAIGDYGYTF,TGTGCCTGGAGTGTACCTTTTGGAGCCGCGGCGATCGGGGACTATGGCTACACCTTC
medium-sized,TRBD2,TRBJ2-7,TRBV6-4,CASSDWTSGSRAKDEQYF,TGTGCCAGCAGTGACTGGACTAGCGGGTCCCGGGCGAAGGACGAGCAGTACTTC
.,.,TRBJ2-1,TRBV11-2,CASILDLRVYEQFF,TGTGCCAGCATCTTAGATCTTAGGGTGTATGAGCAGTTCTTT
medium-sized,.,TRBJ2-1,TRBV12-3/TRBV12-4,CASSLVASGSARYEQFF,TGTGCCAGCAGTTTAGTGGCGTCAGGGTCCGCCCGGTATGAGCAGTTCTTC
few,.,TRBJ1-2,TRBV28,CASEDTGSFYGYTF,TGTGCCAGCGAAGATACGGGCAGCTTTTATGGCTACACCTTC
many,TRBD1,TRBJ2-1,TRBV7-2,CASSLVIRLRGYNEQFF,TGTGCCAGCAGCTTAGTCATCCGACTCAGGGGGTACAATGAGCAGTTCTTC
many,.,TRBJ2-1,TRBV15,CATSRYRGRRDEQFF,TGTGCCACCAGCAGGTACAGGGGAAGGAGGGATGAGCAGTTCTTC
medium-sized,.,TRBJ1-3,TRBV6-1,CASRLSGNTIYF,TGTGCCAGCAGGTTGAGTGGAAACACCATATATTTT
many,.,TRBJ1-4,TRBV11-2,CASSRAGNEKLFF,TGTGCCAGCAGCCGGGCAGGGAACGAAAAACTGTTTTTT
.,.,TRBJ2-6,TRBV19,CASSTRQVLLSGANVLTF,TGTGCCAGTAGTACTCGACAGGTCCTATTGTCTGGGGCCAACGTCCTGACTTTC
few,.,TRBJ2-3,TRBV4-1,CANSPTRISTSTDTQYF,TGCGCCAACAGCCCTACTCGGATATCAACTAGCACAGATACGCAGTATTTT
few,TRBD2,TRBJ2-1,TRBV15,CATSRIDMVAGGEQFF,TGTGCCACCAGCAGAATAGATATGGTAGCGGGAGGGGAGCAGTTCTTC
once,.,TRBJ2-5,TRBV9,CASSVAGGSETQYF,TGTGCCAGCAGCGTAGCTGGAGGGTCAGAGACCCAGTACTTC
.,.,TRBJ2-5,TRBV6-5,CASSTSGIWETQYF,TGTGCGAGCAGTACTTCAGGAATTTGGGAGACCCAGTACTTC
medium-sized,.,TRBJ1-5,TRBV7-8,CASSLGTVNQPQHF,TGTGCCAGCAGCTTAGGGACAGTCAATCAGCCCCAGCATTTT
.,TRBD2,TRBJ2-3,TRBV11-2,CASSRTSGTPTDTQYF,TGTGCCAGCAGCCGGACTAGCGGGACGCCTACAGATACGCAGTATTTT
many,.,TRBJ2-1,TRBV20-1,CSARARSSPRRSYNEQFF,TGCAGTGCTAGAGCCCGCAGTAGCCCCAGACGCTCCTACAATGAGCAGTTCTTC
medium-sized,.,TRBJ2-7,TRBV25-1,CASSDSYEQYF,TGTGCCAGCAGTGACTCCTACGAGCAGTACTTC
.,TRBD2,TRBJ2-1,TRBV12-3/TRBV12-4,CASRPTGTSGEKEQFF,TGTGCCAGCAGGCCGACCGGGACTAGCGGGGAGAAGGAGCAGTTCTTC
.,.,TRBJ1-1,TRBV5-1,CASSLGMGREAFF,TGCGCCAGCAGCTTGGGAATGGGCAGGGAAGCTTTCTTT
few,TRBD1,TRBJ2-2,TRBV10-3,CAIRPGQGKTNTGELFF,TGTGCCATCAGACCGGGACAGGGGAAGACGAACACCGGGGAGCTGTTTTTT
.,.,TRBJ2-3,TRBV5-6,CASSLRGTDTQYF,TGTGCCAGCAGTCTCAGGGGAACAGATACGCAGTATTTT
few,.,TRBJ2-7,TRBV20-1,CSASPFPEEQYF,TGCAGTGCTAGTCCCTTCCCGGAGGAGCAGTACTTC
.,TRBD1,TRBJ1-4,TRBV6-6,CASSYTDRVYEKLFF,TGTGCCAGCAGTTACACCGACAGGGTCTATGAAAAACTGTTTTTT
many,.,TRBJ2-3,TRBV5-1,CASSPGSYPDTQYF,TGCGCCAGCAGCCCAGGGTCATATCCAGATACGCAGTATTTT
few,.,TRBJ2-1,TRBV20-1,CSANGVGAYNEQFF,TGCAGTGCTAACGGGGTAGGGGCTTACAATGAGCAGTTCTTC
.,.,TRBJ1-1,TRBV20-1,CGANETGRDEAFF,TGCGGTGCAAATGAAACAGGAAGGGATGAAGCTTTCTTT
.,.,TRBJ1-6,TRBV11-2,CASSLEGARDSPLHF,TGTGCCAGCAGCTTAGAGGGGGCGAGAGATTCACCCCTCCACTTT
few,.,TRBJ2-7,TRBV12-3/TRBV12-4,CASSFRRGDEQYF,TGTGCCAGCAGTTTCAGGCGGGGAGACGAGCAGTACTTC
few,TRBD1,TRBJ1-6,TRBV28,CASRNHRGSPLHF,TGTGCCAGCAGGAACCACAGGGGTTCACCCCTCCACTTT
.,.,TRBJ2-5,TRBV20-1,CSARDFLSETQYF,TGCAGTGCTAGAGACTTCCTCTCGGAGACCCAGTACTTC
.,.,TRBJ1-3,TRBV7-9,CASITTWSSGNTIYF,TGTGCCAGCATTACGACATGGTCCTCTGGAAACACCATATATTTT
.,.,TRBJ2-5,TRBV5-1,CASSLVTGNLEETQYF,TGCGCCAGCAGCTTGGTCACGGGCAATTTAGAAGAGACCCAGTACTTC
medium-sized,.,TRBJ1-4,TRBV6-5,CASSYLEMNEKLFF,TGTGCCAGCAGTTACTTGGAGATGAATGAAAAACTGTTTTTT
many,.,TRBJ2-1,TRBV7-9,CASSRTEVVNEQFF,TGTGCCAGCAGCCGGACAGAGGTCGTAAATGAGCAGTTCTTC